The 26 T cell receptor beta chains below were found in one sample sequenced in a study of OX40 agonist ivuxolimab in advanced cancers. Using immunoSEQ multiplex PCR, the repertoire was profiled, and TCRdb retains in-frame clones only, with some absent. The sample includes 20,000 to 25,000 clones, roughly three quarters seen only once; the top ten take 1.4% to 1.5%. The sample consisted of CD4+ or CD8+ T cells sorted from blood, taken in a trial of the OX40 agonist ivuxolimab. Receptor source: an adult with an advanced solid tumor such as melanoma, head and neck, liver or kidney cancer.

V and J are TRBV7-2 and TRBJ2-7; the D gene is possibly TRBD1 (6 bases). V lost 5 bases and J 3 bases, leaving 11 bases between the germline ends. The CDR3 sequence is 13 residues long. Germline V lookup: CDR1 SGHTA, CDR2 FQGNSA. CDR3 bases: TGTGCCAGCAGCCGCACAGGGCTCTACGAGCAGTACTTC. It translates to CASSRTGLYEQYF.

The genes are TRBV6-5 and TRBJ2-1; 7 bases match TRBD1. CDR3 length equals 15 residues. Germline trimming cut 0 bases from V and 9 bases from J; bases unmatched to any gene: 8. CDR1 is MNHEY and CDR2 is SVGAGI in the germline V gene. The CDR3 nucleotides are TGTGCCAGCAGTTACTCGCGGCAGGGGGTAGGTGAGCAGTTCTTC. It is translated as CASSYSRQGVGEQFF.

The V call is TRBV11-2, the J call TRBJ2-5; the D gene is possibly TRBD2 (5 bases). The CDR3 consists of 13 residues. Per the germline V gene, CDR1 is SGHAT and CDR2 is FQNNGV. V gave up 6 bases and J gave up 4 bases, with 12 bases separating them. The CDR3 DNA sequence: TGTGCCAGCAGATCTACTAGTGGAGAGACCCAGTACTTC. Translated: CASRSTSGETQYF.

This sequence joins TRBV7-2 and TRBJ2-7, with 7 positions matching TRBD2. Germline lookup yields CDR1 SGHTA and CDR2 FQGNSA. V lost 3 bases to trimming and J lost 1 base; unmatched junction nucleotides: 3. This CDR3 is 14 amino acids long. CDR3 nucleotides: TGTGCCAGCAGCTTCAGCGGGAAGTCCTACGAGCAGTACTTC. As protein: CASSFSGKSYEQYF.

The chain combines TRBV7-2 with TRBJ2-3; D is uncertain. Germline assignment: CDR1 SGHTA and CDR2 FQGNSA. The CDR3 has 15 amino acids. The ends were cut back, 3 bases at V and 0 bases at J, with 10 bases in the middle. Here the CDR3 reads CASSFKAESTDTQYF. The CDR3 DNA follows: TGTGCCAGCAGCTTTAAGGCGGAGAGCACAGATACGCAGTATTTT.

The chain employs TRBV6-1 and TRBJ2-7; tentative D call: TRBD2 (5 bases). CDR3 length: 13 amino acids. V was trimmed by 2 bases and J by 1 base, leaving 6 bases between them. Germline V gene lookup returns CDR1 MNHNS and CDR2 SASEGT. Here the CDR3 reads CASSERESYEQYF. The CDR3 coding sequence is TGTGCCAGCAGTGAAAGGGAGTCCTACGAGCAGTACTTC.

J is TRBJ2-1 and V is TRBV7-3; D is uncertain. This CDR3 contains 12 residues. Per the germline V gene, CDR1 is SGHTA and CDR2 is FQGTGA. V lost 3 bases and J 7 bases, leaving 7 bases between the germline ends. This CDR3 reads CASSFNRNEQFF. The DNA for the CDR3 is TGTGCCAGCAGCTTTAACCGAAATGAGCAGTTCTTC. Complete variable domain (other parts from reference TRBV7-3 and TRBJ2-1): GAGVSQTPSNKVTEKGKYVELRCDPISGHTALYWYRQSLGQGPEFLIYFQGTGAADDSGLPNDRFFAVRPEGSVSTLKIQRTERGDSAVYLCASSFNRNEQFFGPGTRLTVL.

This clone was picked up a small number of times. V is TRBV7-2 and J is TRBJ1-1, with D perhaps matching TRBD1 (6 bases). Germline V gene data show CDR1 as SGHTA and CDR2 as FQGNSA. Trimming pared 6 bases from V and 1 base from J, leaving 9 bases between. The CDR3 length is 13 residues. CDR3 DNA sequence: TGTGCCAGCAGTAGACAGGAGAACACTGAAGCTTTCTTT. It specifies CASSRQENTEAFF.

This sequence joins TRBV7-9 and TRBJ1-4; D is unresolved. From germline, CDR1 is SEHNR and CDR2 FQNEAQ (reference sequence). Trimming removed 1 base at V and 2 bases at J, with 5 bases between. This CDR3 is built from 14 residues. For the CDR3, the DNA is TGTGCCAGCAGCTTAGGGGGTACTAATGAAAAACTGTTTTTT. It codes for CASSLGGTNEKLFF.

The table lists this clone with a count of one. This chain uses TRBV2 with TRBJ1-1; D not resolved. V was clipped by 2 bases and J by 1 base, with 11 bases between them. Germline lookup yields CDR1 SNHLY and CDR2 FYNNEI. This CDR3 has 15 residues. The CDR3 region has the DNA TGTGCCAGCAGTGAAAAGGGTATAACGAACACTGAAGCTTTCTTT. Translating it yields CASSEKGITNTEAFF.

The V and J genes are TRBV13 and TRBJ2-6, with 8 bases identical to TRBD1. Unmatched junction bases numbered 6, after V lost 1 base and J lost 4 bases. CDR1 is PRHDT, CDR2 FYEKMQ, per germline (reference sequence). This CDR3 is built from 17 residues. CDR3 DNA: TGTGCCAGCAGCTTAGAGCAGGGGGCGAAGGGGGCCAACGTCCTGACTTTC. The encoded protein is CASSLEQGAKGANVLTF.

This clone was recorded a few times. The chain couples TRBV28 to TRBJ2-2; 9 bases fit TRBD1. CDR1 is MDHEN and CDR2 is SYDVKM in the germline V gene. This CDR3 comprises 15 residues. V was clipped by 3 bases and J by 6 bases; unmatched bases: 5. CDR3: CASSLGQGTAGELFF. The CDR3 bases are TGTGCCAGCAGTTTGGGACAGGGAACAGCCGGGGAGCTGTTTTTT.

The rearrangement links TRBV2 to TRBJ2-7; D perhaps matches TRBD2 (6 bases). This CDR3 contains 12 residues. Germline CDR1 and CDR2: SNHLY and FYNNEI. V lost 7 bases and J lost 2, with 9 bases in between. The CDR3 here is CASKSGPYEQYF. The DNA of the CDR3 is TGTGCCAGCAAGAGCGGGCCCTACGAGCAGTACTTC.

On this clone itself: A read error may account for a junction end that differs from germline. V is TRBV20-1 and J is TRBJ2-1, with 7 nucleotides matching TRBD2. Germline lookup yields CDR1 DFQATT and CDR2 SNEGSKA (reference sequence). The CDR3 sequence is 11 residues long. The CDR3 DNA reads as TGCAGTCCTAGCGGCCCCAATGAGCAGTTCTTC. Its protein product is CSPSGPNEQFF.

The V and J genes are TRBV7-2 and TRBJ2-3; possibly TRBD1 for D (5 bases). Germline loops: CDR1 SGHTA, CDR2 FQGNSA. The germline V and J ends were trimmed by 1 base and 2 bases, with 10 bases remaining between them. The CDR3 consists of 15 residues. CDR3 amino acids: CASSLGGRATDTQYF. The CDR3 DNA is TGTGCCAGCAGCTTAGGAGGCAGGGCCACAGATACGCAGTATTTT.

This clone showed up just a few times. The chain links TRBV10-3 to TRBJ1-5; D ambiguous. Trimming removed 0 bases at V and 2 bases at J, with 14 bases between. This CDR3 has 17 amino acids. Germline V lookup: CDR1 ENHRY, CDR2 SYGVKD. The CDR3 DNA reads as TGTGCCATCAGTGAGTCCCTGCGGGGTGGGGGCAATCAGCCCCAGCATTTT. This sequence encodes CAISESLRGGGNQPQHF.

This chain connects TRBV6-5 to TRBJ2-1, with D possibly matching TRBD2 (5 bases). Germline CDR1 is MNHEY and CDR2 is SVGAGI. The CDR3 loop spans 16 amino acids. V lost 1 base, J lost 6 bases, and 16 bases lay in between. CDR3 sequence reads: CASSYWRTPGGNEQFF. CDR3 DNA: TGTGCCAGCAGTTACTGGAGGACTCCAGGCGGCAATGAGCAGTTCTTC.

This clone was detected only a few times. The CDR3 reads CASSLQGLPYEQYF. The CDR3 bases are TGTGCCAGCAGCCTACAGGGGCTCCCCTACGAGCAGTACTTC. The chain has TRBV6-6 and TRBJ2-7; TRBD1 matches at 7 bases. V shed 6 bases, J shed 2 bases, and the junction held 7 bases outside the gene matches. This CDR3 has 14 residues. The germline V gene has CDR1 MNHNY and CDR2 SVGAGI (reference sequence).

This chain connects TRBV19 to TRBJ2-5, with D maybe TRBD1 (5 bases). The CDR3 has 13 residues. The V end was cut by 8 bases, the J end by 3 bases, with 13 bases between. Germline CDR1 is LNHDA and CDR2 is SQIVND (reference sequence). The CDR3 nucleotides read TGTGCCAGTGGACGCGCAGGGAAAGAGACCCAGTACTTC. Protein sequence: CASGRAGKETQYF.

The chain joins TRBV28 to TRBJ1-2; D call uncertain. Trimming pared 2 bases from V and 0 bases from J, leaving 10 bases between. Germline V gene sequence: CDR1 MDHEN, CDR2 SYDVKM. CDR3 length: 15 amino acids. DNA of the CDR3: TGTGCCAGCAGTTTAATACCCCCGACTAACTATGGCTACACCTTC. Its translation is CASSLIPPTNYGYTF.

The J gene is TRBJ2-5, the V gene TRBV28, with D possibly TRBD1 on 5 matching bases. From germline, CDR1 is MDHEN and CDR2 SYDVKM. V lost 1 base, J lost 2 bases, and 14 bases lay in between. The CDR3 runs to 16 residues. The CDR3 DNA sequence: TGTGCCAGCAGTTTATTGCAGGGCTGGTCGCAAGAGACCCAGTACTTC. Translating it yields CASSLLQGWSQETQYF. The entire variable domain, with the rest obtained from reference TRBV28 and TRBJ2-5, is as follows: DVKVTQSSRYLVKRTGEKVFLECVQDMDHENMFWYRQDPGLGLRLIYFSYDVKMKEKGDIPEGYSVSREKKERFSLILESASTNQTSMYLCASSLLQGWSQETQYFGPGTRLLVL.

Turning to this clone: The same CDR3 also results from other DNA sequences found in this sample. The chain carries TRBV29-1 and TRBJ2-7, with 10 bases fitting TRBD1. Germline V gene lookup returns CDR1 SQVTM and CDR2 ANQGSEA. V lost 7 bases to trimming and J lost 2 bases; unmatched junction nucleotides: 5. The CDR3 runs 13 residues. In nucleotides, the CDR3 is TGCAGCGGCGGACAGGGGGTGGCCTACGAGCAGTACTTC. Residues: CSGGQGVAYEQYF.

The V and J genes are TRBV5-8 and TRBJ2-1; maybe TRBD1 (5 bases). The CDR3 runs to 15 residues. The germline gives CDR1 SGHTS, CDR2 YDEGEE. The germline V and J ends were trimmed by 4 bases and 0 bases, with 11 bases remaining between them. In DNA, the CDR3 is TGTGCCAGCAGCCCCGGACAAAGCTCCTACAATGAGCAGTTCTTC. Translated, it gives CASSPGQSSYNEQFF.

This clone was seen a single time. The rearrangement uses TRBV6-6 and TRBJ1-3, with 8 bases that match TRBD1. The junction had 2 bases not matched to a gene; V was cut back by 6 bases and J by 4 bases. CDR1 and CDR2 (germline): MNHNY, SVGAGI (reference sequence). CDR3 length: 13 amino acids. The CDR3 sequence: CASRTGEGNTIYF. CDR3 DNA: TGTGCCAGCAGGACAGGGGAGGGAAACACCATATATTTT.

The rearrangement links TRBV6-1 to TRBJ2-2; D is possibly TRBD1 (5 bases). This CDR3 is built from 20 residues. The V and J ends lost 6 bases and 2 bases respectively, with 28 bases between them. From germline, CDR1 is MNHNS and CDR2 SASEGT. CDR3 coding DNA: TGTGCCAGCAGCGAAAAGGGGTTACCCACGTCAAATCCAAACACCGGGGAGCTGTTTTTT. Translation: CASSEKGLPTSNPNTGELFF.

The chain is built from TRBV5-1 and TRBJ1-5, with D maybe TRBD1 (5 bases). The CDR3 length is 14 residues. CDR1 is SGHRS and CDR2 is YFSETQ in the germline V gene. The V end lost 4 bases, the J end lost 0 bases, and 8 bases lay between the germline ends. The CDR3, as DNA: TGCGCCAGCAGCGCGGACAATAGCAATCAGCCCCAGCATTTT. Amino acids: CASSADNSNQPQHF. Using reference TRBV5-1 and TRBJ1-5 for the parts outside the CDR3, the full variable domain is KAGVTQTPRYLIKTRGQQVTLSCSPISGHRSVSWYQQTPGQGLQFLFEYFSETQRNKGNFPGRFSGRQFSNSRSEMNVSTLELGDSALYLCASSADNSNQPQHFGDGTRLSIL.